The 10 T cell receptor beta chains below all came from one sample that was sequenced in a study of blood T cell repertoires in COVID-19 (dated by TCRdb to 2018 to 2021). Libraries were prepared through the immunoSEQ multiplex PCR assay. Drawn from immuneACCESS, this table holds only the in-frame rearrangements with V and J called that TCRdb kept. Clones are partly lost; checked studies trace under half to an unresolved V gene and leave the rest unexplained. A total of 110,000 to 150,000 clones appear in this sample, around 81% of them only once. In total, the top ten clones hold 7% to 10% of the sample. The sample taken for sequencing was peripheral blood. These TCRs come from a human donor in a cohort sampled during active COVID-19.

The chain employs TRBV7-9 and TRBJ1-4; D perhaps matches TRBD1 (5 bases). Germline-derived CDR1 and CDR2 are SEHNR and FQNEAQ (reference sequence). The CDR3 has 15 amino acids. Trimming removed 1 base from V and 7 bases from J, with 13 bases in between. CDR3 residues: CASSLVTGVREKLFF. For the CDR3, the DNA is TGTGCCAGCAGCTTAGTTACGGGGGTTCGTGAAAAACTGTTTTTT.

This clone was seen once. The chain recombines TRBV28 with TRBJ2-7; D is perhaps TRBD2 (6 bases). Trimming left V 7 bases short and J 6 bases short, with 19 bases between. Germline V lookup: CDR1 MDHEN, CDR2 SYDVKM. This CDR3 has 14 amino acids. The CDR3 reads CASIGGPRGPEQYF. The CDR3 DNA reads TGTGCCAGCATCGGGGGACCACGAGGGCCCGAGCAGTACTTC.

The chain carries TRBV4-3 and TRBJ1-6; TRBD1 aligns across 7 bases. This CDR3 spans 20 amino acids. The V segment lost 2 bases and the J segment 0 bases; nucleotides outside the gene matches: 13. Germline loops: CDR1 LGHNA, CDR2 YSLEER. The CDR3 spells CASSQRPPGQLSSYNSPLHF. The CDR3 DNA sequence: TGCGCCAGCAGCCAAAGGCCCCCGGGACAGCTGAGCTCCTATAATTCACCCCTCCACTTT.

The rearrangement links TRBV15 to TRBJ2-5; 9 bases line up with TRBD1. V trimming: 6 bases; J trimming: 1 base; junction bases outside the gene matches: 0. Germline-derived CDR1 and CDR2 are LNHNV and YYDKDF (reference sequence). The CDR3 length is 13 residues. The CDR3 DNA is TGTGCCACCAGGACAGGGGGCCAAGAGACCCAGTACTTC. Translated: CATRTGGQETQYF.

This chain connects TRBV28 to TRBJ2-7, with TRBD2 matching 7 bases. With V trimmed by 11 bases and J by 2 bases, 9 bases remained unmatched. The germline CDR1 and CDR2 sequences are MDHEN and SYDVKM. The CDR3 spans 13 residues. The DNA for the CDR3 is TGTGCCGTCAGTGGGGGAGGGGCCTACGAGCAGTACTTC. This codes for CAVSGGGAYEQYF. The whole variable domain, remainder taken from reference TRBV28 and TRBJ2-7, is DVKVTQSSRYLVKRTGEKVFLECVQDMDHENMFWYRQDPGLGLRLIYFSYDVKMKEKGDIPEGYSVSREKKERFSLILESASTNQTSMYLCAVSGGGAYEQYFGPGTRLTVT.

CDR3 nucleotides: TGTGCCAGCAGTTTGGGTAACGCGGTGGAGGGCTACACCTTC. As protein: CASSLGNAVEGYTF. The chain links TRBV28 to TRBJ1-2; D unclear. In germline, CDR1 is MDHEN, CDR2 SYDVKM. Trimming removed 3 bases at V and 8 bases at J, with 16 bases between. This CDR3 region has 14 residues.

The chain's CDR3 is CASSQGGQGNEETQYF. The CDR3 bases are TGCGCCAGCAGCCAAGGGGGACAGGGTAATGAAGAGACCCAGTACTTC. The chain links TRBV4-1 to TRBJ2-5; TRBD1 agrees at 9 bases. Germline V gene data show CDR1 as MGHRA and CDR2 as YSYEKL. The CDR3 sequence is 16 residues long. V trimming: 1 base; J trimming: 3 bases; junction bases outside the gene matches: 6.

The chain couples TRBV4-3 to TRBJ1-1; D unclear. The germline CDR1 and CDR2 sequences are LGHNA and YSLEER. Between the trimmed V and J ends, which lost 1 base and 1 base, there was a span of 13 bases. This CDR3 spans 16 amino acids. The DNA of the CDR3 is TGCGCCAGCAGCCAAGGGATACTACACCCGAACACTGAAGCTTTCTTT. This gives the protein CASSQGILHPNTEAFF.

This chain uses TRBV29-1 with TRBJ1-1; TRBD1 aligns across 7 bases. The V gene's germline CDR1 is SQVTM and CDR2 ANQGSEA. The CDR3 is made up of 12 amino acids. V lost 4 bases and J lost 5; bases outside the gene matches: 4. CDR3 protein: CSVVTGVTEAFF. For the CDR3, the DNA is TGCAGCGTTGTCACAGGGGTAACTGAAGCTTTCTTT.

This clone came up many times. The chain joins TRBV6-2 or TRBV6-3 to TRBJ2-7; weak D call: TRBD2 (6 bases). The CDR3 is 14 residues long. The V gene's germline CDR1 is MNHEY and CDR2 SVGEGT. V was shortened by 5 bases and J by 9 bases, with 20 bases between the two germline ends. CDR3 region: CASSITGTGARQYF. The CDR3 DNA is TGTGCCAGCAGTATAACCGGGACTGGAGCACGGCAGTACTTC.